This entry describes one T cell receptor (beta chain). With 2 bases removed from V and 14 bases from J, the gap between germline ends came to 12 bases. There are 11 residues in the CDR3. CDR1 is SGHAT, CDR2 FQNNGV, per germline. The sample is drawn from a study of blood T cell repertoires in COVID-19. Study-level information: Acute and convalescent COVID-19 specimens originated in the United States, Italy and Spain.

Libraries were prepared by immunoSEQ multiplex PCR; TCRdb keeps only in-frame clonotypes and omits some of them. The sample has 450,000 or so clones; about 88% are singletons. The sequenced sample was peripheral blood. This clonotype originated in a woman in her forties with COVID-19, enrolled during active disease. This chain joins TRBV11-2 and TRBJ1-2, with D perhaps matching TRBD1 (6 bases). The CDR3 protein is CASSLNRDVTF. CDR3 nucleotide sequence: TGTGCCAGCAGCTTAAACAGGGATGTGACCTTC.